This T cell receptor beta chain appears in the sequencing data of a study of Tregs in tolerant kidney transplant recipients (dated 2019 in TCRdb). About the investigation overall: The study applied TCRbeta sequencing to find donor-specific regulatory T cells before combined kidney and bone marrow transplantation and then followed those same cells after transplant. Several methods of expanding Tregs specific for an allogeneic donor were compared by TCRbeta repertoire sequencing in a few healthy controls.

Details on this clone: This clone's antigen is unknown. There are no base qualities to consult, and no much larger clone falls within one base.

For TCRbeta CDR3 sequencing, genomic DNA was extracted from sorted cells using the QIAGEN DNeasy Blood and Tissue Kit. High-throughput TCRbeta CDR3 sequencing was carried out commercially through immunoSEQ, with PCR amplification with bias correction and internal controls included. In the paper's pipeline: Unique productive TCRbeta sequences were defined by CDR3 nucleotide sequence where primers matched, and otherwise by CDR3 amino acid sequence together with Vbeta and Jbeta genes. As a correction for sorting error, sequences shared between sorted populations at a frequency ratio of 2:1 or less were discarded, and the remaining shared sequences were assigned to the higher population. Donor-reactive sequences were defined as at least 5-fold expanded in CFSE-low cells versus unstimulated cells, with frequency of at least 0.01% in CFSE-low cells. Jensen-Shannon divergence calculated on the top 100 TCRbeta sequences ranked by frequency was used to measure repertoire divergence. When a sample had multiple sequencing runs, each run was corrected for sorting error separately and the runs were then pooled. TCRdb provides this immuneACCESS table in a form limited to in-frame rearrangements. Some clones are lacking; in checked studies, under half of them reflect an unresolved V gene, and why the rest are absent is not known. The V and J calls and clone size were taken over from that table, and D and trimming were inferred from the DNA. Here the sample has some 65,000 clones; roughly 84% occur a single time. The ten largest make up roughly 4.9% of the sample.

V lost 1 base and J lost 4 bases, and the count of bases not matched to a germline gene is 12. Including cysteine and phenylalanine, the CDR3 has 18 amino acids. Of all the DNA, just the CDR3 is kept, 54 bases in frame from base 1. From the germline V gene, CDR1 is MGHDK and CDR2 is SYGVNS. The investigation overall reported the following: The study was constrained by small patient numbers, and validation of the findings is required in larger populations and under other immunosuppression protocols. Expanding Tregs with activated donor B cells appeared to identify the most biologically relevant and donor-specific TCRbeta repertoire. Biological reproducibility was not directly assessed, although technical replication error appeared to be minimal.

Thawed PBMCs were FACS-sorted into unstimulated Tregs (CD4+CD25+CD127-), CD4+ non-Tregs (CD4+CD25-), CD4 cells and CD8 cells. Blood from healthy controls was obtained either from healthy volunteers or as purchased buffy coats. Healthy control blood was processed to PBMCs by Ficoll density gradient and cryopreserved, and patient PBMCs were collected before and after transplant. The rearranged chain carries TRBV25-1 and TRBJ2-2, with 7 bases matching TRBD1. The specimen sequenced was CD4+ T cells from blood. This receptor was identified in a human donor in good health. The CDR3 is CASSEWGWGTDPTGELFF. The base sequence is TGTGCCAGCAGTGAATGGGGGTGGGGGACAGACCCCACCGGGGAGCTGTTTTTT.